These T cell receptor beta chains were read from a single sample in a study of control samples from healthy donors and cancer patients. The protocol was immunoSEQ multiplex PCR, while the TCRdb copy is restricted to in-frame clones and leaves out a portion. Here the sample spans roughly 150,000 clones, roughly 92% being singletons. The sample comprised blood. The receptors derive from a woman aged 30 to 39 in good health. Both conserved end residues are part of each CDR3. A D gene is named only where the DNA matches it firmly. Some rows have no size entry. The others give once, few or many, or a class for an expanded clone.

TRBV24-1,NA,TRBJ2-1,NA,CATSWGASNEQFF,TGTGCCACCTCGTGGGGAGCCAGCAATGAGCAGTTCTTC
TRBV28,TRBD2,TRBJ2-1,NA,CASGSLAGGLYNEQFF,TGTGCCAGCGGCTCCCTAGCGGGAGGGCTCTACAATGAGCAGTTCTTC
TRBV6-4,NA,TRBJ2-7,NA,CASSDASRAYEQYF,TGTGCCAGCAGTGACGCTAGCAGGGCCTACGAGCAGTACTTC
TRBV19,NA,TRBJ2-7,NA,CASSIVGEVSYEQYF,TGTGCCAGTAGTATAGTTGGAGAGGTCTCCTACGAGCAGTACTTC
TRBV6-5,NA,TRBJ1-2,NA,CASSYSGKNYGYTF,TGTGCCAGCAGTTACTCAGGGAAGAACTATGGCTACACCTTC
TRBV7-3,NA,TRBJ1-1,NA,CASSSGVAGTEAFF,TGTGCCAGCAGCTCGGGGGTTGCAGGCACTGAAGCTTTCTTT
TRBV10-3,NA,TRBJ1-1,NA,CAIRTTEVNTEAFF,TGTGCCATCAGAACGACAGAAGTGAACACTGAAGCTTTCTTT
TRBV5-4,NA,TRBJ1-2,NA,CASSFTTYGCTF,TGTGCCAGCAGCTTCACAACCTATGGCTGCACCTTC
TRBV6-4,TRBD1,TRBJ1-2,NA,CASSDHRGRAGYTF,TGTGCCAGCAGTGATCACAGGGGGCGGGCTGGCTACACCTTC
TRBV7-3,NA,TRBJ2-4,once,CASSPTHKEGVRLAKNIQYF,TGTGCCAGCAGCCCAACACATAAGGAGGGGGTGAGGTTGGCCAAAAACATTCAGTACTTC
TRBV5-6,TRBD2,TRBJ2-7,NA,CASSLGSGRASEQYF,TGTGCCAGCAGCTTGGGTAGCGGGAGGGCAAGCGAGCAGTACTTC